One sample yielded the 5 T cell receptor beta chains listed below, sequenced in a study of early T cells in non-severe SARS-CoV-2 infection. From the 5' RACE reads, TCRdb called clonotypes with MiXCR, one entry per CDR3 protein. This table holds under 85,000 distinct CDR3 sequences, roughly 12% found once. Material: whole blood. The receptors stem from an adult who was a healthcare worker with PCR-confirmed SARS-CoV-2 infection or an uninfected control (not recorded which).

This clonotype has a count of ten or more. The chain employs TRBV20-1 and TRBJ1-2, with 9 bases that match TRBD1. The CDR3 consists of 15 residues. V shed 2 bases, J shed 8 bases, and the junction held 12 bases outside the gene matches. Germline V gene data show CDR1 as DFQATT and CDR2 as SNEGSKA (reference sequence). CDR3 sequence reads: CSARHLDRGHRGYTF. In DNA, the CDR3 is TGCAGTGCTAGACATTTGGACAGGGGACACCGAGGCTACACCTTC.

This clonotype turned up a few times. This chain links TRBV29-1 with TRBJ1-2; D perhaps matches TRBD1 (5 bases). Germline loops: CDR1 SQVTM, CDR2 ANQGSEA. V lost 3 bases and J 3 bases, leaving 8 bases between the germline ends. This CDR3 is built from 12 residues. CDR3 region: CSVDGADYGYTF. The CDR3 DNA is TGCAGCGTTGATGGGGCAGACTATGGCTACACCTTC.

This clonotype was observed many times. V is TRBV9 and J is TRBJ1-6, with 7 bases lining up with TRBD1. CDR3 size: 17 residues. The J segment lost 3 bases and the V segment lost 2 bases, leaving 8 bases of the junction unmatched. Germline-derived CDR1 and CDR2 are SGDLS and YYNGEE. CDR3 bases: TGTGCCAGCAGCGTGGCAGGGGGAGACCGCTATAATTCACCCCTCCACTTT. Translating it yields CASSVAGGDRYNSPLHF.

This clonotype has just a few counts. V and J are TRBV4-3 and TRBJ2-3, with D possibly TRBD1 on 5 matching bases. This CDR3 contains 17 residues. Per the germline V gene, CDR1 is LGHNA and CDR2 is YSLEER. V dropped 0 bases and J dropped 4 bases, with 17 bases sitting between them. The CDR3 DNA sequence: TGCGCCAGCAGCCAAGATCCGTTTAGGGGTATTGCAGATACGCAGTATTTT. Amino acids: CASSQDPFRGIADTQYF.

The table lists this clonotype with many counts. The J gene is TRBJ2-1, the V gene TRBV28, with unresolved D. Trimming stripped 8 bases from V and 10 bases from J, with 18 bases between. Germline V gene data show CDR1 as MDHEN and CDR2 as SYDVKM. This CDR3 comprises 13 residues. CDR3 sequence: CASSGDGLVEQFF. The CDR3, as DNA: TGTGCCAGCTCGGGTGACGGGTTGGTGGAGCAGTTCTTC.